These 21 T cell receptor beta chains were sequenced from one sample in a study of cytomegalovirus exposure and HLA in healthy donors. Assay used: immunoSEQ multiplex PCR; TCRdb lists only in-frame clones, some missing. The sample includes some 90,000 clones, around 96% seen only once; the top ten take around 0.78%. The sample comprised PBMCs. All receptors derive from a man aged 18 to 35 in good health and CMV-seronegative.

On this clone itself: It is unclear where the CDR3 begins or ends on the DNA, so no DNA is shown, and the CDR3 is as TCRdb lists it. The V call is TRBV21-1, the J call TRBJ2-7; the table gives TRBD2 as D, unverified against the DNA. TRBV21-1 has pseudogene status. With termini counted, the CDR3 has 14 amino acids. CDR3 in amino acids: CASLVGLGSYEQYV.

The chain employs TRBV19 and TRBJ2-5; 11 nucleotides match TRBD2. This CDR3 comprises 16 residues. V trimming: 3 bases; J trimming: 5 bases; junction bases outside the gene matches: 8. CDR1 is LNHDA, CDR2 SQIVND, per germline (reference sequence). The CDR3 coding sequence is TGTGCCAGTAGTATCACCGGGACTAGCGGACCCGAGACCCAGTACTTC. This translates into CASSITGTSGPETQYF. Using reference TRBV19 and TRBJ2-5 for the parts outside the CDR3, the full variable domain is DGGITQSPKYLFRKEGQNVTLSCEQNLNHDAMYWYRQDPGQGLRLIYYSQIVNDFQKGDIAEGYSVSREKKESFPLTVTSAQKNPTAFYLCASSITGTSGPETQYFGPGTRLLVL.

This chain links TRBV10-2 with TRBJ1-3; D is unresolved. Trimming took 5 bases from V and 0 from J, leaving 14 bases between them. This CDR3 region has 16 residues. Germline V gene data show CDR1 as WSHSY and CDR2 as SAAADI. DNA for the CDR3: TGCGCCAGCAGTATCTCACTGATAACCTCTGGAAACACCATATATTTT. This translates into CASSISLITSGNTIYF.

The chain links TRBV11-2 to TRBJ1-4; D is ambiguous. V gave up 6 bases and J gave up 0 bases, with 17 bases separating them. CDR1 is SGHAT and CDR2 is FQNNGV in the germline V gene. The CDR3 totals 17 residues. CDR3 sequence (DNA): TGTGCCAGCAGTACTGGACGGGGTGGGGCAACTAATGAAAAACTGTTTTTT. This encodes CASSTGRGGATNEKLFF.

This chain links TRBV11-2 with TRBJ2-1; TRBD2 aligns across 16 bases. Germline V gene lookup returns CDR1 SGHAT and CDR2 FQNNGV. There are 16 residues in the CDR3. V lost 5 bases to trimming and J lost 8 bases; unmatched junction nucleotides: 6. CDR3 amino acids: CASSPGTSGRVDEQFF. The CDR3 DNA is TGTGCCAGCAGCCCCGGGACTAGCGGGAGGGTCGATGAGCAGTTCTTC.

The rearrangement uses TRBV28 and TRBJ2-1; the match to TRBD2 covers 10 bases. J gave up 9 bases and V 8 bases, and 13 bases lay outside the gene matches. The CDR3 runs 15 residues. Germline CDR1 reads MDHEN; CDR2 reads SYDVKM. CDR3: CASDRGPSGSGEQFF. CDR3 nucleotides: TGTGCCAGCGACCGAGGCCCTAGCGGGAGTGGTGAGCAGTTCTTC.

CDR3 sequence reads: CASSRTVNYGYTF. As DNA, the CDR3 is TGTGCCAGCAGCAGGACAGTCAACTATGGCTACACCTTC. V gene TRBV7-2 combines with J gene TRBJ1-2; tentatively, D is TRBD1 (6 bases). Trimming cost V 5 bases and J 2 bases, with 9 bases left between them. This CDR3 region has 13 residues. The germline CDR1 and CDR2 sequences are SGHTA and FQGNSA.

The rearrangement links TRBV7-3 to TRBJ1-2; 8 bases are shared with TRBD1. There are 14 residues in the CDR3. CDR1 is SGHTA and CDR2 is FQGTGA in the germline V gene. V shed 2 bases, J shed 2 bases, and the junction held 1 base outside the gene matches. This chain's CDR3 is CASSLGQGNYGYTF. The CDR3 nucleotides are TGTGCCAGCAGCTTAGGACAGGGAAACTATGGCTACACCTTC.

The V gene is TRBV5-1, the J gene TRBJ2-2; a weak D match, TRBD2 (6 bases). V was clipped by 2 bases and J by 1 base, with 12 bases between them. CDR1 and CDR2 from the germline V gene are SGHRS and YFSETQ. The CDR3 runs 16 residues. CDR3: CASSFSPGRNTGELFF. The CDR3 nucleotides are TGCGCCAGCAGCTTTAGTCCCGGGAGGAACACCGGGGAGCTGTTTTTT.

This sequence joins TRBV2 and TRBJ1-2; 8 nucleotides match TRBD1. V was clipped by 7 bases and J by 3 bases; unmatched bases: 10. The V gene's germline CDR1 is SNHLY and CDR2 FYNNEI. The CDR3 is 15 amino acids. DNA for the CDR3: TGTGCCAGCAACCCGGGGACAGGACAACACTATGGCTACACCTTC. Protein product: CASNPGTGQHYGYTF.

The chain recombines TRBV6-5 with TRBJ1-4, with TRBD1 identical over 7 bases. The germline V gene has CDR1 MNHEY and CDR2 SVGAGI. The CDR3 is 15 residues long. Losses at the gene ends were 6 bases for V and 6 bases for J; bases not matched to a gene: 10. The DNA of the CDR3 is TGTGCCAGCAGGGGGGAAGGGGGCGTCGATGAAAAACTGTTTTTT. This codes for CASRGEGGVDEKLFF.

The CDR3 spells CASSFGQGYNEQFF. Here the CDR3 DNA reads TGTGCCAGCAGCTTCGGACAGGGATACAATGAGCAGTTCTTC. The chain employs TRBV11-3 and TRBJ2-1; 8 nucleotides match TRBD1. In germline, CDR1 is SGHNT, CDR2 YENEEA. This CDR3 has 14 residues. V gave up 3 bases and J gave up 4 bases; unmatched junction bases: 2.

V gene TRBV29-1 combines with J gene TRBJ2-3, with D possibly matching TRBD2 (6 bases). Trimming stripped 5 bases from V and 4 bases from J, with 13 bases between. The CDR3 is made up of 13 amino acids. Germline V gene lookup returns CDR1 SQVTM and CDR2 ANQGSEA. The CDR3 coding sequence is TGCAGCGTTCCGACTAGGGGTGCAGATACGCAGTATTTT. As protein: CSVPTRGADTQYF.

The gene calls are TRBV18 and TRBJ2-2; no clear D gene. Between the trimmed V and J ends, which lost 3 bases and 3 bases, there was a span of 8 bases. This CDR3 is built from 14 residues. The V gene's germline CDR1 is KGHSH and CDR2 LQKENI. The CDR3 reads CASSPGADTGELFF. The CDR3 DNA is TGTGCCAGCTCACCGGGTGCGGACACCGGGGAGCTGTTTTTT.

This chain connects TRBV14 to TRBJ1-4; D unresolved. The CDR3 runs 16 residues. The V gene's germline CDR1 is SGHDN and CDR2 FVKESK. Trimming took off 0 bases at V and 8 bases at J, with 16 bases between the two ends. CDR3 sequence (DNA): TGTGCCAGCAGCCAAGAAAGGAACCGACACAGAGAAAAACTGTTTTTT. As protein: CASSQERNRHREKLFF.

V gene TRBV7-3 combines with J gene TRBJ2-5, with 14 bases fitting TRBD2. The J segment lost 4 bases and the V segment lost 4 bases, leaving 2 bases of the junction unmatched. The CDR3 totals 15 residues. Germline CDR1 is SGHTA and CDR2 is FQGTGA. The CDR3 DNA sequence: TGTGCCAGCAGCTCCGGACTAGCGGGAGGAGAGACCCAGTACTTC. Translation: CASSSGLAGGETQYF.

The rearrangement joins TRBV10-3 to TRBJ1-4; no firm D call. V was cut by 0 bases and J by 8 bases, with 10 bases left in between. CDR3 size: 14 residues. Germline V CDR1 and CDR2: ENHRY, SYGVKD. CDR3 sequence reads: CAISESELREKLFF. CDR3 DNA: TGTGCCATCAGTGAGTCCGAACTCAGGGAAAAACTGTTTTTT.

For the CDR3, the DNA is TGTGCCTGGAGTGTCTGGAGGAACACTGGCAACGAGCAGTACTTC. This translates into CAWSVWRNTGNEQYF. The chain employs TRBV30 and TRBJ2-7, with TRBD2 as a possible D gene (5 bases). The CDR3 loop spans 15 amino acids. Germline V lookup: CDR1 GTSNPN, CDR2 SVGIG (reference sequence). Trimming left V 0 bases short and J 5 bases short, with 17 bases between. The full variable domain, completed using reference TRBV30 and TRBJ2-7, is SQTIHQWPATLVQPVGSPLSLECTVEGTSNPNLYWYRQAAGRGLQLLFYSVGIGQISSEVPQNLSASRPQDRQFILSSKKLLLSDSGFYLCAWSVWRNTGNEQYFGPGTRLTVT.

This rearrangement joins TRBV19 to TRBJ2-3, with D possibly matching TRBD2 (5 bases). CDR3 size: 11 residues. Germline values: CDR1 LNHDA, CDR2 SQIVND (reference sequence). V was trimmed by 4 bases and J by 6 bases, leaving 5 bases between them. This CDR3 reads CASSTGDTQYF. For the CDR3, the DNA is TGTGCCAGTAGTACGGGGGATACGCAGTATTTT.

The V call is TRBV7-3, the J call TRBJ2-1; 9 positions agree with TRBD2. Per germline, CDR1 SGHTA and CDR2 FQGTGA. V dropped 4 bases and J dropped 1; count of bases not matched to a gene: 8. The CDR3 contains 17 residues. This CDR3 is CASSSYGLASSYNEQFF. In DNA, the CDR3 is TGTGCCAGCAGCTCGTACGGACTAGCGAGTTCCTACAATGAGCAGTTCTTC. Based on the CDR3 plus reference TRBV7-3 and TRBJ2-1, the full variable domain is GAGVSQTPSNKVTEKGKYVELRCDPISGHTALYWYRQSLGQGPEFLIYFQGTGAADDSGLPNDRFFAVRPEGSVSTLKIQRTERGDSAVYLCASSSYGLASSYNEQFFGPGTRLTVL.

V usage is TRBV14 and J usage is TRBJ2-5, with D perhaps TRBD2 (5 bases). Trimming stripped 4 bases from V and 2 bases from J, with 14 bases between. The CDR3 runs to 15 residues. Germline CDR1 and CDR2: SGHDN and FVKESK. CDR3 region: CASSPLEAKQETQYF. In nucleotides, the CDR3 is TGTGCCAGCAGCCCCTTGGAGGCCAAACAAGAGACCCAGTACTTC.